Given below is one TCR beta chain in context. The antigen remains undetermined. V was cut by 1 base and J by 4 bases, with 13 bases left in between. Germline CDR1 is DFQATT and CDR2 is SNEGSKA (reference sequence). CDR3 length: 14 amino acids. The data are from a study of T cell repertoires in cytomegalovirus infection. The overall study: Carrying CMV and the relevant HLA type showed in public TCR beta signatures.

Via MiXCR, TCRdb re-called the reads, giving one row per CDR3 protein. Here the sample spans roughly 500,000 distinct CDR3 sequences, 16% being singletons. Study outcomes and limitations: Dominant in the ex vivo response were TCR beta clonotypes restricted by HLA-C and specific for CMV. Identification of carriers of CMV plus the relevant HLA was performed using cumulative public TCR beta family frequency.

The sample consisted of CD8+ T cells from PBMCs. The clonotype originates from a human donor in good health (CMV status not recorded). Some clones in this sample may be carry-over from other donors' samples. The rearrangement uses TRBV20-1 and TRBJ1-2, with no clear D. Written as DNA, the CDR3 is TGCAGTGCTAGAGCAGGAGGGAGCGGCTATGGCTACACCTTC. It is translated as CSARAGGSGYGYTF.